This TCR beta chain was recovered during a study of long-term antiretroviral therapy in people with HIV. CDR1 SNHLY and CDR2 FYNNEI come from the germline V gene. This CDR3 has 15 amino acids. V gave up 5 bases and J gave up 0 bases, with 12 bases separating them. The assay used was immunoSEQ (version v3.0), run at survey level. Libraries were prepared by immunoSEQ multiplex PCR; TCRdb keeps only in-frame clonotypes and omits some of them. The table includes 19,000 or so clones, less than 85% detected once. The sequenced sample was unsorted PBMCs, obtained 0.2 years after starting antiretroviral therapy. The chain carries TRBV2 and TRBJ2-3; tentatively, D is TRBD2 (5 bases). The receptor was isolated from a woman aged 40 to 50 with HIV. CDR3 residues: CASSQDLKSTDTQYF. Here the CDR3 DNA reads TGTGCCAGCAGTCAGGACTTGAAAAGCACAGATACGCAGTATTTT.